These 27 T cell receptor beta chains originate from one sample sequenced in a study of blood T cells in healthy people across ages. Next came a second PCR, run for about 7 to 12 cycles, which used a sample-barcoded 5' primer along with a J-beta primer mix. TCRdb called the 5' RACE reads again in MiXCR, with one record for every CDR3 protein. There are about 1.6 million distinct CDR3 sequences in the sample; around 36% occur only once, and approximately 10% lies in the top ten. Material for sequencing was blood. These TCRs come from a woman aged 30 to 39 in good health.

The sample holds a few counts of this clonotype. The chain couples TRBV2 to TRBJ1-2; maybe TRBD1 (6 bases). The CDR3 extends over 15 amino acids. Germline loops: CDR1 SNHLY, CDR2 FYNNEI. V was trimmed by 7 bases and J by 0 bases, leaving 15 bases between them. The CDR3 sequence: CASKRGTTSNYGYTF. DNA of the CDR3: TGTGCCAGCAAGAGAGGGACAACTTCTAACTATGGCTACACCTTC.

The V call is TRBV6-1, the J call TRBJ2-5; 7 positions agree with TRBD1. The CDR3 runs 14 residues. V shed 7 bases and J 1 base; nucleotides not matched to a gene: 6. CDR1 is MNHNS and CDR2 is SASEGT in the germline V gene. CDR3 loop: CASNRDSSQETQYF. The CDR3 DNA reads TGTGCCAGCAACCGGGACAGTTCCCAAGAGACCCAGTACTTC.

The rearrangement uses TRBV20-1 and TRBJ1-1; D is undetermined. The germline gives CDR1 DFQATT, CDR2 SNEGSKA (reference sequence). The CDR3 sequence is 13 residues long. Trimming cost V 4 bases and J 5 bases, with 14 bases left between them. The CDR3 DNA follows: TGCAGTGCTAAGAAATTCGGGTATACTGAAGCTTTCTTT. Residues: CSAKKFGYTEAFF.

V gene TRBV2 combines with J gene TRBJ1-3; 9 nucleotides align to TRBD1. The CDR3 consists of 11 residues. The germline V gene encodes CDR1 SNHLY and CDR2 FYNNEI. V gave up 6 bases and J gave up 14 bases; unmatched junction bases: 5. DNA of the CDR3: TGTGCCAGCAGCGTCCGGGACAGGGTATATTTT. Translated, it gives CASSVRDRVYF. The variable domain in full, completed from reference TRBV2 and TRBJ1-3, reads EPEVTQTPSHQVTQMGQEVILRCVPISNHLYFYWYRQILGQKVEFLVSFYNNEISEKSEIFDDQFSVERPDGSNFTLKIRSTKLEDSAMYFCASSVRDRVYFGEGSWLTVV.

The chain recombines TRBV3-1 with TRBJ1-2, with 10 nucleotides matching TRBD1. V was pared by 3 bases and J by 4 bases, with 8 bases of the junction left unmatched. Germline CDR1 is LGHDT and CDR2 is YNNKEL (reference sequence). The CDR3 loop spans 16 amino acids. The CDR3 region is CASSQARDRGPYGYTF. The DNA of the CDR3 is TGTGCCAGCAGCCAGGCCCGGGACAGGGGACCCTATGGCTACACCTTC.

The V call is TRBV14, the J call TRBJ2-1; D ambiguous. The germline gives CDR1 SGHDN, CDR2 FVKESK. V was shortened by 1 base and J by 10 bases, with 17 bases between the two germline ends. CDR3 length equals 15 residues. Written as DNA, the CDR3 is TGTGCCAGCAGCCAAGGTGGATTAGGGTATTGGGAGCAGTTCTTC. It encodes CASSQGGLGYWEQFF. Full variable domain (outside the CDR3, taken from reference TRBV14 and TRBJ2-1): EAGVTQFPSHSVIEKGQTVTLRCDPISGHDNLYWYRRVMGKEIKFLLHFVKESKQDESGMPNNRFLAERTGGTYSTLKVQPAELEDSGVYFCASSQGGLGYWEQFFGPGTRLTVL.

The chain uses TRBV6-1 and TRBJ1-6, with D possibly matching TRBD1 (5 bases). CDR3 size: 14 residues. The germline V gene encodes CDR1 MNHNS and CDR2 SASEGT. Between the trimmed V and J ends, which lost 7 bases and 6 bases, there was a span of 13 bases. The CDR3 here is CASTTPGGNSPLHF. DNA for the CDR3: TGTGCCAGCACAACACCCGGGGGTAATTCACCCCTCCACTTT.

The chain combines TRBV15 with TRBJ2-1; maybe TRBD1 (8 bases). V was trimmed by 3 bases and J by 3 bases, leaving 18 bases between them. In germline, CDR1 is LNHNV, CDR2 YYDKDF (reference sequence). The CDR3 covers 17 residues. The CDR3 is CATSSSGQGGVYNEQFF. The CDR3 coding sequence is TGTGCCACCAGCAGCTCCGGACAGGGAGGGGTCTACAATGAGCAGTTCTTC.

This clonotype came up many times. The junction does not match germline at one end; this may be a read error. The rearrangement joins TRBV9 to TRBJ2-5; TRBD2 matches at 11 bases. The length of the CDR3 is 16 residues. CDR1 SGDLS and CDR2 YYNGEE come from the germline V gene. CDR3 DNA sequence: TGCGCCAGCAGCCCCGGCACTAGCGGGGGAGGGGAGACCCAGTACTTC. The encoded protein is CASSPGTSGGGETQYF.

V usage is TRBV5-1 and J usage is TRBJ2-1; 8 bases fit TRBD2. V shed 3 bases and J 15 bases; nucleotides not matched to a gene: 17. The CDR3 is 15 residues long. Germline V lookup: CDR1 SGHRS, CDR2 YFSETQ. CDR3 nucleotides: TGCGCCAGCAGCTCTGAGGAGAGAAGCGGGGGCCCCCGGTTCTTC. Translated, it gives CASSSEERSGGPRFF.

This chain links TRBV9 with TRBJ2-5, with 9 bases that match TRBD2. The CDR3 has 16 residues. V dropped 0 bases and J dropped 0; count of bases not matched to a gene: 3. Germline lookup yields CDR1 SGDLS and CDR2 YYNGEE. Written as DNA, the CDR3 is TGTGCCAGCAGCGTAGGGACTAGCGAGTACCAAGAGACCCAGTACTTC. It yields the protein CASSVGTSEYQETQYF.

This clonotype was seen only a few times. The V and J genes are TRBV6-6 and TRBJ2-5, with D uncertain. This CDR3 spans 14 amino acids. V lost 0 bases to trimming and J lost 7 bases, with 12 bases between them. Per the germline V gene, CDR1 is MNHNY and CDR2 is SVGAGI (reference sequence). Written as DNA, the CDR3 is TGTGCCAGCAGTTACTCGACCTTTGAGCGGACCCAGTACTTC. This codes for CASSYSTFERTQYF.

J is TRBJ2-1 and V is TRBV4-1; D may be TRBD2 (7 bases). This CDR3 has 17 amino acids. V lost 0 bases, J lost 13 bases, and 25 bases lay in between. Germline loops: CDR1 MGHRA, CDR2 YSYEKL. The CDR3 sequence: CASSQDGAGATQEAQFF. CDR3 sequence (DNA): TGCGCCAGCAGCCAAGATGGCGCGGGGGCCACCCAAGAGGCCCAGTTCTTC.

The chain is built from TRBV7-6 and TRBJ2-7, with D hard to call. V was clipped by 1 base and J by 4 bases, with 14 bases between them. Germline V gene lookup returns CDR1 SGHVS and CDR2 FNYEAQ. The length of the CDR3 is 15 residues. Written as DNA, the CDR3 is TGTGCCAGCAGCTTAGTAGTGGACGGTACTTACGAGCAGTACTTC. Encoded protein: CASSLVVDGTYEQYF.

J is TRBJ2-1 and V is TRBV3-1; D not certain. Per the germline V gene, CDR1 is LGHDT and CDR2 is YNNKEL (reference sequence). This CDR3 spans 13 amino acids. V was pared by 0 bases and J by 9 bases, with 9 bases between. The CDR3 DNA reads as TGTGCCAGCAGCCAAGATACCGGAACTGAGCAGTTCTTC. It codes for CASSQDTGTEQFF.

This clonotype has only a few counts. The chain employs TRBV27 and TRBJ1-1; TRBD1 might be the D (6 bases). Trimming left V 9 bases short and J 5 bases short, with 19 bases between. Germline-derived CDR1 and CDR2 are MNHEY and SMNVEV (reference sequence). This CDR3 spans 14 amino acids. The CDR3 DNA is TGTGCCAGTATCCTACGGGGGGCAGGGACTGAAGCTTTCTTT. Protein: CASILRGAGTEAFF.

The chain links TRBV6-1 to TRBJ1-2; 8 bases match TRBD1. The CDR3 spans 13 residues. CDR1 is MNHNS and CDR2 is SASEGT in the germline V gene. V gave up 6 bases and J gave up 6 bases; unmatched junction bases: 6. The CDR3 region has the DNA TGTGCCAGCAGCGTACAGGGGGATGATGGCTACACCTTC. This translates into CASSVQGDDGYTF.

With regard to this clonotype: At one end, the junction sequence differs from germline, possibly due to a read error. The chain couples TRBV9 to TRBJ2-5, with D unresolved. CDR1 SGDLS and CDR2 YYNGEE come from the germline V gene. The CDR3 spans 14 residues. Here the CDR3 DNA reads TGTGCCAGCAGCGCGGGCGGACCCCAAAAGACCCAGTACTTC. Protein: CASSAGGPQKTQYF.

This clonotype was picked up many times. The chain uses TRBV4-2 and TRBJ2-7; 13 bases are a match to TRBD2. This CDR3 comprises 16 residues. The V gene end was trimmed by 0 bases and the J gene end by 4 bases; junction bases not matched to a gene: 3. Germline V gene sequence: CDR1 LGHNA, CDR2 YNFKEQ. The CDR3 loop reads CASSQETSGGLYEQYF. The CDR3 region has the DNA TGTGCCAGCAGCCAAGAGACTAGCGGGGGGTTGTACGAGCAGTACTTC.

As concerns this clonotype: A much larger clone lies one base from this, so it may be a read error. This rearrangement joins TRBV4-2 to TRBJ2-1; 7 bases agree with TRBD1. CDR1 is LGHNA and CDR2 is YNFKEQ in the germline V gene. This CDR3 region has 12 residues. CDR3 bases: TGTGCCGGCAGCCCGTACAGGGGTGAGCAGTTCTTC. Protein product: CAGSPYRGEQFF.

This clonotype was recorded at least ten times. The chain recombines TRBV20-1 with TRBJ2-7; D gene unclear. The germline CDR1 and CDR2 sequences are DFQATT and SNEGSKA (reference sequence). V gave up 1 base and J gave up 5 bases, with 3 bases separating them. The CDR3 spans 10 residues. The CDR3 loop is CSARGHEQYF. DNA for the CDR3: TGCAGTGCTAGAGGTCACGAGCAGTACTTC.

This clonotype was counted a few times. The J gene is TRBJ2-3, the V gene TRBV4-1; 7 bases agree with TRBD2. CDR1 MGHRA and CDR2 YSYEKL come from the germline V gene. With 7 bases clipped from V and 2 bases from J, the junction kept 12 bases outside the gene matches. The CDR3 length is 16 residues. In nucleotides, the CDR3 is TGCGCCAGCACCGGAGGGGCTAGCGGCTTCACAGATACGCAGTATTTT. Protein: CASTGGASGFTDTQYF.

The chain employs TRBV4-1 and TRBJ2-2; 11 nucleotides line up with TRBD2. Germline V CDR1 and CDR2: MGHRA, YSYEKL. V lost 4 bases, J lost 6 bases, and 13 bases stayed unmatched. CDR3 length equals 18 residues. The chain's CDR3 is CASSRNALAGERAGELFF. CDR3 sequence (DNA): TGCGCCAGCAGCCGCAATGCACTAGCGGGAGAAAGGGCCGGGGAGCTGTTTTTT.

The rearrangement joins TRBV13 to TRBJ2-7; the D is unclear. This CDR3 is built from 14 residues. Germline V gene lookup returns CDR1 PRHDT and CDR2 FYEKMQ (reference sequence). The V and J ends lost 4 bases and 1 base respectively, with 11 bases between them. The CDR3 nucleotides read TGTGCCAGCAGCTCATCTACGGTGTCCTACGAGCAGTACTTC. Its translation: CASSSSTVSYEQYF.

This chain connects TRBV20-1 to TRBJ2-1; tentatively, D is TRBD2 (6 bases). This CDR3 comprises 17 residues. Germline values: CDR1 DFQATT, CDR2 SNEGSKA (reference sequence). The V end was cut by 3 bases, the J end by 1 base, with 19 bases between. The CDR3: CSARTGGAGGSYNEQFF. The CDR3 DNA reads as TGCAGTGCTAGGACCGGAGGGGCGGGTGGGTCCTACAATGAGCAGTTCTTC.

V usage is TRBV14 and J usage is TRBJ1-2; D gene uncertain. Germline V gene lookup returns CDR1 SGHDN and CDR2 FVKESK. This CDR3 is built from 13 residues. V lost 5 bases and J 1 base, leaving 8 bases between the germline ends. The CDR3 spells CASSSDYNYGYTF. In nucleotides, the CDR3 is TGTGCCAGCAGCTCGGACTATAACTATGGCTACACCTTC.

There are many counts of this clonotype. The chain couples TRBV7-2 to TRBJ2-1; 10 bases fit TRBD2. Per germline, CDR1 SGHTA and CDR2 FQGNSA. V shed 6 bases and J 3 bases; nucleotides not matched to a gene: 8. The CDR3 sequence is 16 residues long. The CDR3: CASRPSGGSYYNEQFF. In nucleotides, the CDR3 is TGTGCCAGCAGGCCTAGCGGGGGTTCATACTACAATGAGCAGTTCTTC.